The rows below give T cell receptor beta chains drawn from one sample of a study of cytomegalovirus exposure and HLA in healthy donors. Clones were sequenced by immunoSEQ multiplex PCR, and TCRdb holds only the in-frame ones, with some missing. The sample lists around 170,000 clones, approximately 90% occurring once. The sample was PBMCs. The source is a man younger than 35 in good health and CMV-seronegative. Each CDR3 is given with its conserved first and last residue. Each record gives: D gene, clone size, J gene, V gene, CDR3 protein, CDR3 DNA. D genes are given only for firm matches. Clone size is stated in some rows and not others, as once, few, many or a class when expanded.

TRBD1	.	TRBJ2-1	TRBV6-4	CASSDHGTDNNEQFF	TGTGCCAGCAGTGACCATGGGACAGATAACAATGAGCAGTTCTTC
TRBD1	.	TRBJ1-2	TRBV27	CASSGGGRGYGYTF	TGTGCCAGCAGTGGAGGGGGCCGAGGCTATGGCTACACCTTC
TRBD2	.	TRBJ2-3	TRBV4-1	CASSLGLAGGLSDTQYF	TGCGCCAGCAGCCTGGGACTAGCGGGGGGGTTATCAGATACGCAGTATTTT
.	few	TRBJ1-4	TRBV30	CAWSEGGGTEKLFF	TGTGCCTGGAGTGAGGGAGGGGGTACTGAAAAACTGTTTTTT
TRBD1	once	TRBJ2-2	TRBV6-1	CASSGDRGLGGELFF	TGTGCCAGCAGTGGGGACAGGGGGCTAGGCGGGGAGCTGTTTTTT
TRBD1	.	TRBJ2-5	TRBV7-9	CASSLTGLQETQYF	TGTGCCAGCAGCCTGACAGGGCTACAAGAGACCCAGTACTTC
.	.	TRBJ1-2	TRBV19	CASSIEAGSYGYTF	TGTGCCAGTAGTATAGAAGCAGGCTCCTATGGCTACACCTTC
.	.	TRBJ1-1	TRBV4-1	CASSQVWSGSGEAFF	TGCGCCAGCAGCCAAGTTTGGAGTGGGTCGGGTGAAGCTTTCTTT
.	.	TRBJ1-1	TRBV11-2	CASSSQALEAFF	TGTGCCAGCAGCTCCCAGGCGCTGGAAGCTTTCTTT
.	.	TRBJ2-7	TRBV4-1	CASSQETGRGSTYEQYF	TGCGCCAGCAGCCAAGAGACAGGGCGGGGTTCGACCTACGAGCAGTACTTC
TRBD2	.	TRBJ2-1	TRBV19	CASSPGSGRTNEQFF	TGTGCCAGTAGTCCGGGTAGCGGGAGAACCAATGAGCAGTTCTTC